The 16 T cell receptor beta chains below were found in one sample sequenced in a study of cytomegalovirus exposure and HLA in healthy donors. A multiplex PCR was run with 60 Vbeta primers and 13 Jbeta primers. Profiling relied on immunoSEQ multiplex PCR, and the TCRdb table lists in-frame clones only, not all of them. The profile shows about 180,000 clones, around four fifths of them singletons. Sequenced input: PBMCs. The receptors stem from a man aged 25 to 45 in good health and CMV-seronegative.

The rearrangement uses TRBV13 and TRBJ2-5, with TRBD2 identical over 12 bases. The germline V gene has CDR1 PRHDT and CDR2 FYEKMQ (reference sequence). The CDR3 sequence is 16 residues long. J was trimmed by 3 bases and V by 1 base; bases with no gene match: 3. The CDR3 region is CASSLDSSGGEETQYF. The CDR3 nucleotides read TGTGCCAGCAGCTTAGATTCTAGCGGGGGGGAAGAGACCCAGTACTTC.

The table lists this clone with a few counts. The rearrangement joins TRBV10-3 to TRBJ1-1; D is unresolved. V lost 3 bases and J 6 bases, leaving 8 bases between the germline ends. CDR1 is ENHRY and CDR2 is SYGVKD in the germline V gene. The CDR3 contains 12 residues. Here the CDR3 reads CAISDSGSEAFF. The CDR3 DNA follows: TGTGCCATCAGTGACTCGGGGTCTGAAGCTTTCTTT.

The chain carries TRBV6-1 and TRBJ1-2; D may be TRBD1 (5 bases). The CDR3 extends over 15 amino acids. CDR1 is MNHNS and CDR2 is SASEGT in the germline V gene. V was clipped by 0 bases and J by 5 bases, with 13 bases between them. CDR3 sequence (DNA): TGTGCCAGCAGTGAAGCGCTGGAGGGGTTGTATGGCTACACCTTC. Residues: CASSEALEGLYGYTF.

The chain uses TRBV25-1 and TRBJ2-5; D is undetermined. The J call is in doubt because the DNA end fits TRBJ2-7 better. There are 12 residues in the CDR3. CDR1 and CDR2 from the germline V gene are MGHDK and SYGVNS. Written as DNA, the CDR3 is TGTGCCAGCAGTGTGAGCTCCTACGAGCAGTACTTC. Its protein product is CASSVSSYEQYF.

As for this clone: The DNA is omitted, as the CDR3 cannot be located on it reliably, and the CDR3 follows TCRdb's listing. The V and J genes are TRBV21-1 and TRBJ2-7; the listed D gene, TRBD2, was not tested against the DNA. TRBV21-1 is a pseudogene. The CDR3 totals 19 residues, both ends included. This CDR3 is CASSKVWGLGTSGSREQYF.

The chain joins TRBV4-2 to TRBJ1-4, with D unresolved. V lost 0 bases to trimming and J lost 4 bases, with 12 bases between them. Germline V gives CDR1 LGHNA, CDR2 YNFKEQ. CDR3 size: 16 residues. CDR3 nucleotides: TGTGCCAGCAGCCAAGAGTCCTCGGGGTTTAATGAAAAACTGTTTTTT. It translates to CASSQESSGFNEKLFF.

The CDR3 DNA reads TGTGCCAGCACCCCGGAGGTCCTCTCTGGAAACACCATATATTTT. Protein sequence: CASTPEVLSGNTIYF. The chain is built from TRBV7-9 and TRBJ1-3; D is unclear. Germline-derived CDR1 and CDR2 are SEHNR and FQNEAQ (reference sequence). The CDR3 totals 15 residues. V was shortened by 7 bases and J by 0 bases, with 13 bases between the two germline ends.

The chain links TRBV30 to TRBJ1-1; D gene unclear. This CDR3 has 11 residues. Germline lookup yields CDR1 GTSNPN and CDR2 SVGIG (reference sequence). Trimming cost V 1 base and J 6 bases, with 6 bases left between them. This CDR3 reads CAWSGRSEAFF. For the CDR3, the DNA is TGTGCCTGGAGTGGGAGGTCTGAAGCTTTCTTT.

The J gene is TRBJ2-7, the V gene TRBV27; D is ambiguous. Germline V gene lookup returns CDR1 MNHEY and CDR2 SMNVEV (reference sequence). V was pared by 0 bases and J by 2 bases, with 11 bases between. CDR3 size: 15 residues. The CDR3 nucleotides are TGTGCCAGCAGTTTATCGATTCCGGTGACCTACGAGCAGTACTTC. It codes for CASSLSIPVTYEQYF.

CDR3 sequence reads: CAWSVDTNTEAFF. The CDR3 region has the DNA TGTGCCTGGAGCGTGGACACGAACACTGAAGCTTTCTTT. The rearrangement uses TRBV30 and TRBJ1-1; tentative D call: TRBD1 (5 bases). The CDR3 covers 13 residues. Germline CDR1 GTSNPN, CDR2 SVGIG (reference sequence). The V end lost 3 bases, the J end lost 1 base, and 9 bases lay between the germline ends.

The genes are TRBV21-1 and TRBJ2-5; the table assigns TRBD2, which was not confirmed against the DNA. TRBV21-1 is reported as a pseudogene. The CDR3 has 16 amino acids. CDR3 in amino acids: CASISPGLAGMETQYF. Here the CDR3 DNA reads TGTGCCAGCATCTCACCGGGACTAGCGGGGATGGAGACCCAGTACTTC.

DNA of the CDR3: TGCGCCAGCAGCCAAGAACCCAGGGCTTCTGGGGCCAACGTCCTGACTTTC. Protein sequence: CASSQEPRASGANVLTF. The J gene is TRBJ2-6, the V gene TRBV4-3, with D possibly TRBD1 on 5 matching bases. Germline V gene sequence: CDR1 LGHNA, CDR2 YSLEER. V shed 0 bases and J shed 1 base, with 10 bases lying between them. This CDR3 is built from 17 residues.

The rearrangement uses TRBV9 and TRBJ2-2; 8 nucleotides align to TRBD2. With V trimmed by 2 bases and J by 7 bases, 10 bases remained unmatched. The germline CDR1 and CDR2 sequences are SGDLS and YYNGEE. The CDR3 loop spans 16 amino acids. The CDR3 DNA follows: TGTGCCAGCAGCGTGGGCAATAGCGGGATGGGCGGGGAGCTGTTTTTT. Translation: CASSVGNSGMGGELFF.

The CDR3 nucleotides read TGCGCCAGCAGTGACTTGCTTGCGGCAGGGCCCTACGAGCAGTACTTC. It yields the protein CASSDLLAAGPYEQYF. The gene calls are TRBV10-1 and TRBJ2-7; D is perhaps TRBD1 (5 bases). The V end lost 3 bases, the J end lost 2 bases, and 17 bases lay between the germline ends. Germline CDR1 WNHNN, CDR2 SYGVQD (reference sequence). CDR3 length: 16 residues.

The chain recombines TRBV4-2 with TRBJ1-5; 8 nucleotides agree with TRBD1. This CDR3 contains 16 residues. V was pared by 0 bases and J by 11 bases, with 12 bases of the junction left unmatched. Germline V gives CDR1 LGHNA, CDR2 YNFKEQ. The CDR3 here is CASSQDRGTGGLTQHF. In DNA, the CDR3 is TGTGCCAGCAGCCAAGACCGCGGGACAGGAGGCTTGACCCAGCATTTT.

This clone showed up just a few times. The CDR3 is CASRLVSVSNTEAFF. The CDR3 region has the DNA TGTGCCAGCAGGCTAGTCTCGGTCTCGAACACTGAAGCTTTCTTT. The chain links TRBV27 to TRBJ1-1; D uncertain. The CDR3 contains 15 residues. Germline V gene data show CDR1 as MNHEY and CDR2 as SMNVEV (reference sequence). V lost 6 bases to trimming and J lost 1 base, with 15 bases between them.